This T cell receptor (beta chain) was obtained from a study of blood T cell repertoires in COVID-19. Study summary: Samples of COVID-19 (acute and convalescent) were obtained from the United States, Italy and Spain. Nucleic acid was either cDNA or gDNA, and it came from T cells, B-cell-depleted T cells, or PBMCs.

Enrollment of patients from Seattle took place during active infection, with longitudinal follow-up. This CDR3 is 13 amino acids long. The germline V and J ends were trimmed by 5 bases and 9 bases, with 14 bases remaining between them. Germline V gene sequence: CDR1 MNHEY, CDR2 SVGAGI. In the original analysis: Reference gene primers were amplified, and this amplification served to estimate nucleated cell counts. TCRdb keeps only in-frame clones here, not all; method: immunoSEQ multiplex PCR. The V and J calls and clone size are taken from that table; D and trimming were inferred from the DNA. The sample has about 300,000 clones, roughly 89% seen once.

The chain combines TRBV6-5 with TRBJ1-5, with TRBD1 as a possible D gene (6 bases). Sequenced material: peripheral blood. The receptor comes from a woman aged 25 to 39 with COVID-19, enrolled during active disease. For the CDR3, the DNA is TGTGCCAGCAGTCAACAGGGATTGTCGCCCCAGCATTTT. It translates to CASSQQGLSPQHF.